The text below deals with one T cell receptor beta chain. Its specificity is unknown. The CDR3 is 15 amino acids. In germline, CDR1 is SGHTA, CDR2 FQGTGA. V was pared by 5 bases and J by 5 bases, with 15 bases between. These data are taken from a study of beta chain features in type 1 diabetes. Findings of the study overall: All four CD4+ subsets of Type 1 diabetes patients contained TCRB CDR3s that were moderately but significantly shorter. Patients showed naive, central memory and Treg TCRB repertoires that appeared more similar than those of healthy donors. Because the template was cDNA, high-expressing cells might be over-represented.

Expressed TCRB transcripts were sequenced because the isolated RNA had all been reverse transcribed beforehand. About 3.6 million reads per sample on average were obtained from naive, central memory and regulatory T cell samples. Using immunoSEQ multiplex PCR, the repertoire was profiled, and TCRdb retains in-frame clones only, with some absent. The table has 500,000 to 850,000 clones, about 14% seen once. Sorting produced populations that all topped 95% purity. The sample consisted of naive CD4+ T cells from blood. The sequence was collected from a man between 18 and 29 years old with type 1 diabetes. The J gene is TRBJ1-4, the V gene TRBV7-3, with D maybe TRBD1 (5 bases). In DNA, the CDR3 is TGTGCCAGCAGCCTCGGTCCAGGGATAAATGAAAAACTGTTTTTT. Amino acid sequence: CASSLGPGINEKLFF.